Listed below are T cell receptor beta chains from one sample, sequenced in a study of post-analysis software for immune sequencing data. One entry per CDR3 protein results from TCRdb running MiXCR on the PCR reads. The sample lists about 680,000 distinct CDR3 sequences, approximately 59% occurring once. The sample comprised blood. Receptors originate from a girl aged 2-10 years with multiple sclerosis. Each CDR3 is given without its conserved first and last residue. D genes are given only for firm matches. For some rows the clone size is stated as once, few or many, or as a class when expanded; others skip it.

abundance: .
d_gene: .
v_gene: TRBV4-1
j_gene: TRBJ2-1
CDR3aa: ASSHPGGVSYNEQF

abundance: .
d_gene: .
v_gene: TRBV10-3
j_gene: TRBJ2-1
CDR3aa: AIRGRERGNEQF

abundance: .
d_gene: TRBD2
v_gene: TRBV6-1
j_gene: TRBJ2-1
CDR3aa: ASRSLAGAYNEQF

abundance: many
d_gene: .
v_gene: TRBV5-1
j_gene: TRBJ2-5
CDR3aa: ASSLTQETQY

abundance: .
d_gene: .
v_gene: TRBV20-1
j_gene: TRBJ2-5
CDR3aa: SARDVMGTETQY

abundance: .
d_gene: .
v_gene: TRBV7-9
j_gene: TRBJ2-1
CDR3aa: ASSLAGEGYEQF

abundance: .
d_gene: .
v_gene: TRBV30
j_gene: TRBJ2-3
CDR3aa: AWSPDADTQY

abundance: .
d_gene: .
v_gene: TRBV20-1
j_gene: TRBJ1-1
CDR3aa: SARTQTNTEAF

abundance: .
d_gene: TRBD2
v_gene: TRBV12-3/TRBV12-4
j_gene: TRBJ2-1
CDR3aa: ASNGGGRAFFYNEQF

abundance: .
d_gene: .
v_gene: TRBV20-1
j_gene: TRBJ2-3
CDR3aa: SARAGYADTQY

abundance: few
d_gene: TRBD2
v_gene: TRBV3-1
j_gene: TRBJ2-3
CDR3aa: ASSRGLAGGLTPLTDTQY

abundance: once
d_gene: .
v_gene: TRBV3-1
j_gene: TRBJ2-3
CDR3aa: ASSQPLTDTQY

abundance: .
d_gene: .
v_gene: TRBV14
j_gene: TRBJ2-1
CDR3aa: ASSQDVGASSYNEQF

abundance: .
d_gene: .
v_gene: TRBV28
j_gene: TRBJ1-4
CDR3aa: ASSGAGVPNEKLF

abundance: .
d_gene: TRBD2
v_gene: TRBV20-1
j_gene: TRBJ2-1
CDR3aa: SAPLGAGVENEQF

abundance: few
d_gene: TRBD2
v_gene: TRBV4-2
j_gene: TRBJ2-3
CDR3aa: ASSQEQGLAGTDTQY

abundance: few
d_gene: TRBD1
v_gene: TRBV11-2
j_gene: TRBJ2-5
CDR3aa: ASSFWTGNQETQY

abundance: .
d_gene: TRBD2
v_gene: TRBV6-5
j_gene: TRBJ2-1
CDR3aa: ASSYPGLAEYNEQF

abundance: .
d_gene: TRBD1
v_gene: TRBV20-1
j_gene: TRBJ2-1
CDR3aa: SARDIQGAFDEQF

abundance: .
d_gene: TRBD1
v_gene: TRBV6-5
j_gene: TRBJ1-1
CDR3aa: ASGQGLLEAF

abundance: few
d_gene: .
v_gene: TRBV5-4
j_gene: TRBJ1-2
CDR3aa: ASSDSAYGYT

abundance: .
d_gene: TRBD2
v_gene: TRBV20-1
j_gene: TRBJ2-1
CDR3aa: SAGLAGGRYNEQF

abundance: .
d_gene: .
v_gene: TRBV20-1
j_gene: TRBJ2-7
CDR3aa: SASPGSRSYEQY

abundance: .
d_gene: .
v_gene: TRBV4-1
j_gene: TRBJ1-5
CDR3aa: ASSQVGGGRNQPQH

abundance: .
d_gene: TRBD1
v_gene: TRBV6-1
j_gene: TRBJ1-5
CDR3aa: ASRIRTGAGNQPQH